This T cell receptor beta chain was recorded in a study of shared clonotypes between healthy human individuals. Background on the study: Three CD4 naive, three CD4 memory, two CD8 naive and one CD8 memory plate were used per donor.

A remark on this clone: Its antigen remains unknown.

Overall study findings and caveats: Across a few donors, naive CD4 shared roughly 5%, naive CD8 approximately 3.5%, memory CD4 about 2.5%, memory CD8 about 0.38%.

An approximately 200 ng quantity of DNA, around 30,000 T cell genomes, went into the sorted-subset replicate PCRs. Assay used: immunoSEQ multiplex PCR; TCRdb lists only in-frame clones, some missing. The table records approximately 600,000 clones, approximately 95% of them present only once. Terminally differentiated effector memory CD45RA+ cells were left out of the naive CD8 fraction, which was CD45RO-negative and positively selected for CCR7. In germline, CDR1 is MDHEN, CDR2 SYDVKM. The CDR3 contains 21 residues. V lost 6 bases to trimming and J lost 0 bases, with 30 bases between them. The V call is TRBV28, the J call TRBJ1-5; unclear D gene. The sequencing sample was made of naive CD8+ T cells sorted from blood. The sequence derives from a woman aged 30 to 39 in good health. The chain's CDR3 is CASSPLHYGNGNEYSNQPQHF. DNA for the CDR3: TGTGCCAGCAGCCCTCTCCATTACGGAAACGGCAACGAATATAGCAATCAGCCCCAGCATTTT.